This T cell receptor (beta chain) was documented in a study of human T cells and chemical hapten exposure. On the study more broadly: Patch tests of 0.01% DPC on the upper back were read at 6 days. Study-wide results and limits: Healthy individuals' immune responses may differ from those of donors, who had alopecia.

This CDR3 comprises 16 residues. The J segment lost 5 bases and the V segment lost 0 bases, leaving 8 bases of the junction unmatched. The germline V gene has CDR1 SGHNT and CDR2 YYREEE (reference sequence). A word on this clonotype: Its antigen is not identified.

During construction of the library, unique molecular identifiers were attached to individual cDNA molecules for quantitative, reproducible TCR counting. A single record per CDR3 protein comes from TCRdb applying MiXCR to the RACE reads. Of about 300,000 distinct CDR3 sequences listed, about 5.4% were seen once; the top ten hold over 7%. Time point: pre-sensitization, week 0. Treatment in this sample: therapeutic diphenylcyclopropenone sensitization with weekly scalp DPC. The rearrangement joins TRBV5-4 to TRBJ2-3, with 8 bases matching TRBD2. This TCR was recovered from a woman between 18 and 29 years old with alopecia areata. Some clones in this sample may be carry-over from other donors' samples. The sample was whole blood, taken in connection with sensitization to the hapten diphenylcyclopropenone (DPC). CDR3 sequence: CASSLGTAGAVDTQYF. CDR3 nucleotide sequence: TGTGCCAGCAGCTTGGGGACAGCGGGGGCGGTAGATACGCAGTATTTT. Full variable domain (rest looked up from reference TRBV5-4 and TRBJ2-3): ETGVTQSPTHLIKTRGQQVTLRCSSQSGHNTVSWYQQALGQGPQFIFQYYREEENGRGNFPPRFSGLQFPNYSSELNVNALELDDSALYLCASSLGTAGAVDTQYFGPGTRLTVL.